This entry is about one T cell receptor (beta chain). The table came from immunoSEQ multiplex PCR; TCRdb's copy has only in-frame clones and leaves some out. Of about 40,000 clones detected, roughly 90% appear once; the ten largest clones hold roughly 3.5%. This entry is derived from a study of control samples from healthy donors and cancer patients. The CDR3 loop spans 15 amino acids. Germline V CDR1 and CDR2: MDHEN, SYDVKM. V was clipped by 5 bases and J by 4 bases; unmatched bases: 10. The V gene is TRBV28, the J gene TRBJ1-2; 7 bases align to TRBD1. The material sequenced was blood. The TCR originated in a woman aged 50 to 60 in good health. The CDR3: CASSQIFRDSYGYTF. DNA of the CDR3: TGTGCCAGCAGTCAAATCTTCCGGGACAGCTATGGCTACACCTTC.